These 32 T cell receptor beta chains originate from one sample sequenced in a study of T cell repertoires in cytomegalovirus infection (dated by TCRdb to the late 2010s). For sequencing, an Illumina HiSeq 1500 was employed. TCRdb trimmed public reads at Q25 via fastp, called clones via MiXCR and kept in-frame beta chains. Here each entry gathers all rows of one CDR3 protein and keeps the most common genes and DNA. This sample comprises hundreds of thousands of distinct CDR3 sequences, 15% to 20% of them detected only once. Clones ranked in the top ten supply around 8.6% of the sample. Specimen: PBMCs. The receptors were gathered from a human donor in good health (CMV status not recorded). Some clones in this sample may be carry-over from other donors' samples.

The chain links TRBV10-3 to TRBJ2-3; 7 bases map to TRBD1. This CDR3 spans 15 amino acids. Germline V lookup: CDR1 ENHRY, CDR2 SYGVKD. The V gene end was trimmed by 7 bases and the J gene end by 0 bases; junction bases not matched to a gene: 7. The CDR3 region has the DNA TGTGCCATCAAACCGGGACAGACCAGCACAGATACGCAGTATTTT. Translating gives CAIKPGQTSTDTQYF.

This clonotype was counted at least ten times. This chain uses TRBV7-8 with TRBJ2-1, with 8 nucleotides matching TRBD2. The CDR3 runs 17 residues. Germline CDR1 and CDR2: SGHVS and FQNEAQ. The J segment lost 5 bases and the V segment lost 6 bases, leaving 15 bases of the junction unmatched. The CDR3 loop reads CASRGSGRAGGHNEQFF. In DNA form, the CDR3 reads TGTGCCAGCAGGGGAAGCGGGAGAGCCGGGGGCCACAATGAGCAGTTCTTC.

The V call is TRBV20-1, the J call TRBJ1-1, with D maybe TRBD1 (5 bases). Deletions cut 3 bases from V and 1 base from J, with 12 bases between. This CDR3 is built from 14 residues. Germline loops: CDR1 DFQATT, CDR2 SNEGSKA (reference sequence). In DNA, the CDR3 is TGCAGTGCTAGGGGTGGGGCGGGGAACACTGAAGCTTTCTTT. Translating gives CSARGGAGNTEAFF.

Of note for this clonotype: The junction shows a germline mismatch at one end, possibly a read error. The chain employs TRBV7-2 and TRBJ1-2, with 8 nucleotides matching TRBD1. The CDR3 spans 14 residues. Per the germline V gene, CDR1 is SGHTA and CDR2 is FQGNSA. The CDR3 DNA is TGTGCCAGAAGCTTAGCGCAGGGGGCAGGAGGCTACACCTTC. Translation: CARSLAQGAGGYTF.

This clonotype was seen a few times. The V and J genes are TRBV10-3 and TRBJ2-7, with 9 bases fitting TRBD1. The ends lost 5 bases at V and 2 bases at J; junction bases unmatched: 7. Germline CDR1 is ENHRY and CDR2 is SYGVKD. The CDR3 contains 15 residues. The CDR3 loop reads CAISTRTGEAYEQYF. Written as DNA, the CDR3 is TGTGCCATCAGTACTCGGACAGGGGAGGCCTACGAGCAGTACTTC.

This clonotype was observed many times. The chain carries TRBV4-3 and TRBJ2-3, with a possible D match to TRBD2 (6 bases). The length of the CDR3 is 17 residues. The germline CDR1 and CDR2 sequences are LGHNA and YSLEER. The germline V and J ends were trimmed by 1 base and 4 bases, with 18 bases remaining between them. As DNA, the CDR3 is TGCGCCAGCAGCCAAGCGGCTTCTAGCGCATCAGCAGATACGCAGTATTTT. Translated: CASSQAASSASADTQYF.

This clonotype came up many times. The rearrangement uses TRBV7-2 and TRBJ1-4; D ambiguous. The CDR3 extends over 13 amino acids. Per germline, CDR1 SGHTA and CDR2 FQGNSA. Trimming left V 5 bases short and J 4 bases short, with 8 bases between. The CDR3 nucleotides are TGTGCCAGCAGCCGCACGGGTAATGAAAAACTGTTTTTT. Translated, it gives CASSRTGNEKLFF.

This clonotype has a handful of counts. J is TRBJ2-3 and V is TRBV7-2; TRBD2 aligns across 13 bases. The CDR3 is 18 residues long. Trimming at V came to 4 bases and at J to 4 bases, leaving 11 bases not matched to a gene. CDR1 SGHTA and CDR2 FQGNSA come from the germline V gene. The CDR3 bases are TGTGCCAGCAGCTCGGACCTGGGACTAGCGGGGCTCCCAGATACGCAGTATTTT. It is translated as CASSSDLGLAGLPDTQYF.

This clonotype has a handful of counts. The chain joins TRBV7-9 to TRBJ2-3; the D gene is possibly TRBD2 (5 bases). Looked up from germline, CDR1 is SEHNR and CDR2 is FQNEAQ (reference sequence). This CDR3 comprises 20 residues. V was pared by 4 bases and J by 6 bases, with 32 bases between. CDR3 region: CASSSATIARGPSAIDTQYF. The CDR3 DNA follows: TGTGCCAGCAGCTCAGCTACGATAGCGCGAGGGCCGAGTGCGATCGATACGCAGTATTTT.

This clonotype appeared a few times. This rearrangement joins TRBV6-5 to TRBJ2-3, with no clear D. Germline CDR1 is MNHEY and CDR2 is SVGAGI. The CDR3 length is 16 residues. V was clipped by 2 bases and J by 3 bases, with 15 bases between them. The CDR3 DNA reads TGTGCCAGCAGTTACAAAGGGCCGTCGAAAACAGATACGCAGTATTTT. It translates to CASSYKGPSKTDTQYF.

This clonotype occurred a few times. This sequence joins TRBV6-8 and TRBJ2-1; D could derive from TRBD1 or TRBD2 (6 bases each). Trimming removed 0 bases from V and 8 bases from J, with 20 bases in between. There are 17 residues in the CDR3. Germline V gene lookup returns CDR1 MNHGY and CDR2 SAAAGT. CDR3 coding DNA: TGTGCCAGCAGTTACTCGGGCCTTACCCTAAGGGGGGATGAGCAGTTCTTC. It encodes CASSYSGLTLRGDEQFF.

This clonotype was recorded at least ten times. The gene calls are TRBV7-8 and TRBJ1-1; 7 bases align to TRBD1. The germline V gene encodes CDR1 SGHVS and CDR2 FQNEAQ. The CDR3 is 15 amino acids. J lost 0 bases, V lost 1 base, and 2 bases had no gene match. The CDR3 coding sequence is TGTGCCAGCAGCTTAGGGGACAGAATGAACACTGAAGCTTTCTTT. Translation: CASSLGDRMNTEAFF.

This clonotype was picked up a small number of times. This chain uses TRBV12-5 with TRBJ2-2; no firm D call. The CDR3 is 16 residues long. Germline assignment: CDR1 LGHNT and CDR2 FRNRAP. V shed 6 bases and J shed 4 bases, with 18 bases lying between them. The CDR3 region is CASGLIAGRFTGELFF. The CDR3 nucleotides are TGTGCTAGTGGCCTCATAGCCGGACGGTTCACCGGGGAGCTGTTTTTT. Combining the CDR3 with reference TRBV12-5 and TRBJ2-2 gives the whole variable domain DARVTQTPRHKVTEMGQEVTMRCQPILGHNTVFWYRQTMMQGLELLAYFRNRAPLDDSGMPKDRFSAEMPDATLATLKIQPSEPRDSAVYFCASGLIAGRFTGELFFGEGSRLTVL.

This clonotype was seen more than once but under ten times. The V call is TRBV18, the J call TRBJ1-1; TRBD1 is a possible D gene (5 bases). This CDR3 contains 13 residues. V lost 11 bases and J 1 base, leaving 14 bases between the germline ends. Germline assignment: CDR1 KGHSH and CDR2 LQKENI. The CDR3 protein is CALRGAGNTEAFF. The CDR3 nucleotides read TGTGCCTTGAGGGGCGCGGGGAACACTGAAGCTTTCTTT.

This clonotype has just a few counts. This CDR3 is CASSFGSSQYF. CDR3 nucleotides: TGTGCCAGCAGCTTTGGATCCTCGCAGTATTTT. The chain combines TRBV11-2 with TRBJ2-3; no reliable D call. The CDR3 runs to 11 residues. The V gene lost 3 bases and the J gene lost 10 bases, with 8 bases spanning the gap. Germline assignment: CDR1 SGHAT and CDR2 FQNNGV. The full variable domain, its missing parts supplied by reference TRBV11-2 and TRBJ2-3, is EAGVAQSPRYKIIEKRQSVAFWCNPISGHATLYWYQQILGQGPKLLIQFQNNGVVDDSQLPKDRFSAERLKGVDSTLKIQPAKLEDSAVYLCASSFGSSQYFGPGTRLTVL.

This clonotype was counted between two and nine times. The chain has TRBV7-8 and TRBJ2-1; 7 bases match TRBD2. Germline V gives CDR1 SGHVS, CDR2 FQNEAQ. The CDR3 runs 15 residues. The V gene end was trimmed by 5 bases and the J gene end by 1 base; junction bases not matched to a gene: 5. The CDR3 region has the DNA TGTGCCAGCAGCCCTAAAGCGGGGTCCTACAATGAGCAGTTCTTC. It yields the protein CASSPKAGSYNEQFF. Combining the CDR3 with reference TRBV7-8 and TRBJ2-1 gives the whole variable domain GAGVSQSPRYKVAKRGQDVALRCDPISGHVSLFWYQQALGQGPEFLTYFQNEAQLDKSGLPSDRFFAERPEGSVSTLKIQRTQQEDSAVYLCASSPKAGSYNEQFFGPGTRLTVL.

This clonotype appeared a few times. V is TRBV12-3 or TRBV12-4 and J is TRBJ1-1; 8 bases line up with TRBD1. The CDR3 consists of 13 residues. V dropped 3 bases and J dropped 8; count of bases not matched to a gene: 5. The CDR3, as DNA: TGTGCCAGCAGTTTGGACAGGGTCCTAGAAGCTTTCTTT. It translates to CASSLDRVLEAFF.

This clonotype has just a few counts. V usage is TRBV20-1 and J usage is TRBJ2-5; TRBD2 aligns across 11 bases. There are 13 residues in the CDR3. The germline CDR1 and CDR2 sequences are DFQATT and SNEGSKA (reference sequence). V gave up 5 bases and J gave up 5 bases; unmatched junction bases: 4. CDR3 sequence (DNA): TGCAGTGCTGGTAGCGGGAGGGGGGAGACCCAGTACTTC. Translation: CSAGSGRGETQYF.

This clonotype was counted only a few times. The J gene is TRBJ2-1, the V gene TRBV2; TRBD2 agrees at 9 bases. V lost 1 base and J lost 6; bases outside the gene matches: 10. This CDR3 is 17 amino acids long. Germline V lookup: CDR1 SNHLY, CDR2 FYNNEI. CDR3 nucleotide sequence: TGTGCCAGCAGTGAAGAAGCGGGGGGTCCGCCAGGCAATGAGCAGTTCTTC. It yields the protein CASSEEAGGPPGNEQFF.

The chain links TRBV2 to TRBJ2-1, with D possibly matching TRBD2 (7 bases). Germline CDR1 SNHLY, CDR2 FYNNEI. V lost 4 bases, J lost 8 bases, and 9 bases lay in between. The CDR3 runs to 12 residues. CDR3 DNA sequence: TGTGCCAGCAGTGCGGGGGGCCATGAGCAGTTCTTC. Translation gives CASSAGGHEQFF.

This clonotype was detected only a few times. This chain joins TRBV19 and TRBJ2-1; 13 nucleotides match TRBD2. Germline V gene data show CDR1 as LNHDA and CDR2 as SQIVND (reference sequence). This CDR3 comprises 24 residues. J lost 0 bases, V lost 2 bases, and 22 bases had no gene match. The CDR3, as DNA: TGTGCCAGTAGTATATCCCTTTTACGACAGGGGACTAGCGGGACCCAACACTCCTACAATGAGCAGTTCTTC. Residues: CASSISLLRQGTSGTQHSYNEQFF.

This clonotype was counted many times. In DNA form, the CDR3 reads TGTGCCAGCAGCTTAGCCGACAGTCGCCAAGAGACCCAGTACTTC. Amino acid sequence: CASSLADSRQETQYF. This chain links TRBV7-6 with TRBJ2-5, with D maybe TRBD1 (5 bases). The CDR3 is 15 amino acids. V gave up 0 bases and J gave up 1 base, with 9 bases separating them. CDR1 is SGHVS and CDR2 is FNYEAQ in the germline V gene.

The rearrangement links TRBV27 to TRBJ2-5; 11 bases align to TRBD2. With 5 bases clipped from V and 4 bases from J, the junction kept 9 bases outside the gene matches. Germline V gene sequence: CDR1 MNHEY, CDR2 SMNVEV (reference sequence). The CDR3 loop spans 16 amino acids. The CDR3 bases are TGTGCCAGCAGTATATTAGCGGGAGGGCCCGGAGAGACCCAGTACTTC. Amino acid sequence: CASSILAGGPGETQYF.

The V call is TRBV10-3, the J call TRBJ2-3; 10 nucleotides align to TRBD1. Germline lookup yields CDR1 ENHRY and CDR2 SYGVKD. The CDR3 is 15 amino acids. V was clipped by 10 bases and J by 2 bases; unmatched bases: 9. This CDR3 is CATKGTGANTDTQYF. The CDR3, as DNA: TGTGCCACCAAGGGGACAGGGGCAAACACAGATACGCAGTATTTT.

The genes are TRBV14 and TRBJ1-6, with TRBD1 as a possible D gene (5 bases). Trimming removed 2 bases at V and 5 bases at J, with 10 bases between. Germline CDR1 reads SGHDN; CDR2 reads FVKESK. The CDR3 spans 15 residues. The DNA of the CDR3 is TGTGCCAGCAGCCAATTATGGGGGAATAATTCACCCCTCCACTTT. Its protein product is CASSQLWGNNSPLHF.

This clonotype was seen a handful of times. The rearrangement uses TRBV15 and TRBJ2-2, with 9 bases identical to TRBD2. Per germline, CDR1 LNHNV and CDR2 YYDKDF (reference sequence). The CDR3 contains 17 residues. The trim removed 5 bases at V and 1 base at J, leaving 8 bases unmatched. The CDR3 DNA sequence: TGTGCCACCAGCCTAGGGGATAGCGGGAGGAACACCGGGGAGCTGTTTTTT. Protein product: CATSLGDSGRNTGELFF. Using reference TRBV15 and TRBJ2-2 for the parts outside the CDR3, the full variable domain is DAMVIQNPRYQVTQFGKPVTLSCSQTLNHNVMYWYQQKSSQAPKLLFHYYDKDFNNEADTPDNFQSRRPNTSFCFLDIRSPGLGDTAMYLCATSLGDSGRNTGELFFGEGSRLTVL.

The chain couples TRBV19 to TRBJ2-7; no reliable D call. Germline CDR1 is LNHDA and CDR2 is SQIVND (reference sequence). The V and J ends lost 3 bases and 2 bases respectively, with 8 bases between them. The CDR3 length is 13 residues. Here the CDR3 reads CASSMGFTYEQYF. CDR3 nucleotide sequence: TGTGCCAGTAGTATGGGGTTTACCTACGAGCAGTACTTC. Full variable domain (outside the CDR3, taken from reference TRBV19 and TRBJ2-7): DGGITQSPKYLFRKEGQNVTLSCEQNLNHDAMYWYRQDPGQGLRLIYYSQIVNDFQKGDIAEGYSVSREKKESFPLTVTSAQKNPTAFYLCASSMGFTYEQYFGPGTRLTVT.

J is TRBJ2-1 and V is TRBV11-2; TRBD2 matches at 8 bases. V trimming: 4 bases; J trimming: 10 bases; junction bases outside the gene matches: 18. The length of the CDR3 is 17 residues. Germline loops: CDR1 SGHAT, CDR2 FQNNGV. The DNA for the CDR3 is TGTGCCAGCAGCTCCCAGGGACCGGGACTAGGGCCTGGAGAGCAGTTCTTC. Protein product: CASSSQGPGLGPGEQFF.

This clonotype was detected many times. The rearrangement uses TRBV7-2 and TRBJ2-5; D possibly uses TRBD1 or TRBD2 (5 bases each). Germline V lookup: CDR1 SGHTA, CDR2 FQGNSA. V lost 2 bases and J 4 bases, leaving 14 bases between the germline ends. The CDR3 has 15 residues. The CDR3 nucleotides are TGTGCCAGCAGCTTATTCCGGGGCGTCCGAGAGACCCAGTACTTC. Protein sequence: CASSLFRGVRETQYF.

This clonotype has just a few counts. In nucleotides, the CDR3 is TGTGCCAGCAGCGTTGGCGGGACAGATCAAGAGACCCAGTACTTC. As protein: CASSVGGTDQETQYF. The rearrangement joins TRBV9 to TRBJ2-5, with D tentatively TRBD1 (7 bases). From germline, CDR1 is SGDLS and CDR2 YYNGEE. Deletions cut 2 bases from V and 2 bases from J, with 13 bases between. CDR3 length equals 15 residues.

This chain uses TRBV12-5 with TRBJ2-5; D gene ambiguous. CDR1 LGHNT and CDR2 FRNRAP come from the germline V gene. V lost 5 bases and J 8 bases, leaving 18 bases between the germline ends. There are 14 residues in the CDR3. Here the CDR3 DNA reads TGTGCTAGTGGTCCGCGGACCAACCTGGGAACCCAGTACTTC. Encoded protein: CASGPRTNLGTQYF.

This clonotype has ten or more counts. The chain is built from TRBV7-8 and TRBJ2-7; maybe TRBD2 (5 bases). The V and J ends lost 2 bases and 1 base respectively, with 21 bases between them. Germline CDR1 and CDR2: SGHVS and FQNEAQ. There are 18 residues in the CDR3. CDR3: CASSLPRGARATSYEQYF. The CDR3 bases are TGTGCCAGCAGCTTACCCCGGGGAGCACGAGCCACATCCTACGAGCAGTACTTC.